The subject of this entry is one T cell receptor (beta chain). This record belongs to a study of cytomegalovirus exposure and HLA in healthy donors. 13 Jbeta primers and 60 Vbeta primers were used for the PCR. Profiled with immunoSEQ multiplex PCR; TCRdb holds only in-frame clones, not every one. Of 77,000 or so clones in the sample, 60% to 85% were seen once. Trimming took 0 bases from V and 9 from J, leaving 11 bases between them. The germline CDR1 and CDR2 sequences are WSHSY and SAAADI. CDR3 size: 14 residues. The clonotype comes from a man in his forties in good health and CMV-seronegative. The sequenced sample was PBMCs. The V and J genes are TRBV10-2 and TRBJ2-2; D might be TRBD2 (5 bases). The CDR3 loop reads CASSESLFGRELFF. CDR3 DNA sequence: TGCGCCAGCAGTGAGTCTCTTTTCGGGAGGGAGCTGTTTTTT.